The rows below give T cell receptor beta chains drawn from one sample of a study of blood T cell repertoires in COVID-19. Libraries were prepared by immunoSEQ multiplex PCR; TCRdb keeps only in-frame clonotypes and omits some of them. The table shows about 58,000 clones, with over 65% occurring only once. The sequencing sample was made of peripheral blood. These receptors were collected from a man between 35 and 55 years old with active COVID-19. The CDR3 runs from the conserved cysteine through the conserved F or W. D genes are given only for firm matches. For some rows the clone size is stated as once, few or many, or as a class when expanded; others skip it.

length: 15; D: TRBD2; size: -; V: TRBV9; J: TRBJ2-3; DNA: TGTGCCAGCAGCGCCACCGGGACTAGTACGGATACGCAGTATTTT; CDR3: CASSATGTSTDTQYF
length: 15; D: -; size: -; V: TRBV28; J: TRBJ1-6; DNA: TGTGCCAGCAGTCCATTTGGGCCAGGGGATTCACCCCTCCACTTT; CDR3: CASSPFGPGDSPLHF
length: 17; D: TRBD2; size: -; V: TRBV28; J: TRBJ2-1; DNA: TGTGCCAGCAGTTACGGCCTTGGCGGGAGGGCCCTCAATGAGCAGTTCTTC; CDR3: CASSYGLGGRALNEQFF
length: 15; D: -; size: -; V: TRBV9; J: TRBJ2-3; DNA: TGTGCCAGCAGCGTAGATAAGCGGTTCACAGATACGCAGTATTTT; CDR3: CASSVDKRFTDTQYF
length: 13; D: -; size: -; V: TRBV9; J: TRBJ1-2; DNA: TGTGCCAGCAGCGACAGCCCTCAGGGGGGCTACACCTTC; CDR3: CASSDSPQGGYTF
length: 13; D: -; size: few; V: TRBV28; J: TRBJ1-2; DNA: TGTGCCAGCAGTTTAGCGCAGGACACCGGCTACACCTTC; CDR3: CASSLAQDTGYTF
length: 12; D: -; size: -; V: TRBV27; J: TRBJ2-1; DNA: TGTGCCAGCAGCTTGGGGGGCAATGAGCAGTTCTTC; CDR3: CASSLGGNEQFF
length: 16; D: TRBD1; size: -; V: TRBV28; J: TRBJ1-2; DNA: TGTGCCAGCAGTTCCGGGACAGGGAGGTTTTCTTCGGTCCACACCTTC; CDR3: CASSSGTGRFSSVHTF
length: 13; D: -; size: -; V: TRBV30; J: TRBJ2-2; DNA: TGTGCCTGGAGTATCAGCGGCACCGGGGAGCTGTTTTTT; CDR3: CAWSISGTGELFF
length: 16; D: -; size: -; V: TRBV6-5; J: TRBJ2-1; DNA: TGTGCCAGCAGTTACTCGTCCCACACGGGGTACAATGAGCAGTTCTTC; CDR3: CASSYSSHTGYNEQFF
length: 15; D: TRBD1; size: -; V: TRBV28; J: TRBJ1-4; DNA: TGTGCCAGCAGTTCCCCGACAGGGTCGGCGGAAAAACTGTTTTTT; CDR3: CASSSPTGSAEKLFF
length: 16; D: -; size: -; V: TRBV27; J: TRBJ1-1; DNA: TGTGCCAGCTCCCAAAGTTTGGGTTGGGGGGACACTGAAGCTTTCTTT; CDR3: CASSQSLGWGDTEAFF
length: 14; D: -; size: -; V: TRBV9; J: TRBJ1-1; DNA: TGTGCCAGCAGCGTAGGGGGCAAAGACACTGAAGCTTTCTTT; CDR3: CASSVGGKDTEAFF
length: 16; D: -; size: -; V: TRBV15; J: TRBJ2-1; DNA: TGTGCCACCAGCAGAGAAAAGGGACGGAGGGATAATGAGCAGTTCTTC; CDR3: CATSREKGRRDNEQFF
length: 14; D: TRBD1; size: -; V: TRBV28; J: TRBJ2-1; DNA: TGTGCCAGCAGTTTCCAGGGGGTGTACAATGAGCAGTTCTTC; CDR3: CASSFQGVYNEQFF
length: 15; D: -; size: once; V: TRBV19; J: TRBJ1-1; DNA: TGTGCCAGTTCTAGGGGGGGGGCGCTGAACACTGAAGCTTTCTTT; CDR3: CASSRGGALNTEAFF
length: 17; D: -; size: -; V: TRBV7-7; J: TRBJ2-1; DNA: TGTGCCAGCAGCTTATCCAATGGACAGGGAGGGTTCGATGAGCAGTTCTTC; CDR3: CASSLSNGQGGFDEQFF
length: 16; D: -; size: -; V: TRBV2; J: TRBJ2-3; DNA: TGTGCCAGCAGTGTGGGGGCTTTCCTTAGCACAGATACGCAGTATTTT; CDR3: CASSVGAFLSTDTQYF
length: 15; D: TRBD2; size: -; V: TRBV19; J: TRBJ2-2; DNA: TGTGCCAGTAGTTTAATAGCGGGAGACACCGGGGAGCTGTTTTTT; CDR3: CASSLIAGDTGELFF
length: 15; D: TRBD2; size: many; V: TRBV27; J: TRBJ2-5; DNA: TGTGCCAGCAGTTTACGAGCGGGAGGAACAGAGACCCAGTACTTC; CDR3: CASSLRAGGTETQYF
length: 14; D: -; size: few; V: TRBV27; J: TRBJ2-5; DNA: TGTGCCAGCAGTCTCCTAACGGGTCGTGAGACCCAGTACTTC; CDR3: CASSLLTGRETQYF
length: 19; D: TRBD1; size: -; V: TRBV24-1; J: TRBJ1-2; DNA: TGTGCCACCAGTGATTTTCTGGCGGAGGACAGGGGGCATGATTATGGCTACACCTTC; CDR3: CATSDFLAEDRGHDYGYTF
length: 14; D: -; size: -; V: TRBV19; J: TRBJ1-2; DNA: TGTGCCAGTAGTGAGCCCCAGACGGGATATGGCTACACCTTC; CDR3: CASSEPQTGYGYTF
length: 14; D: -; size: -; V: TRBV24-1; J: TRBJ2-1; DNA: TGTGCCACCAGTGAGTCTACACTAGTTAATGAGCAGTTCTTC; CDR3: CATSESTLVNEQFF
length: 15; D: TRBD1; size: -; V: TRBV19; J: TRBJ2-7; DNA: TGTGCCAGTACCCTCAGCGGGACAGGGACCTACGAGCAGTACTTC; CDR3: CASTLSGTGTYEQYF
length: 16; D: TRBD1; size: -; V: TRBV19; J: TRBJ1-2; DNA: TGTGCCAGTAGACTCTCGACAGGGGGCGAGTGGTATGGCTACACCTTC; CDR3: CASRLSTGGEWYGYTF
length: 16; D: -; size: -; V: TRBV5-1; J: TRBJ1-3; DNA: TGCGCCAGCAGCCCTCTCAGGGGTTATTCTGGAAACACCATATATTTT; CDR3: CASSPLRGYSGNTIYF
length: 15; D: -; size: -; V: TRBV28; J: TRBJ1-3; DNA: TGTGCCACTCACCGGGTCGGCTTCTCTGGAAACACCATATATTTT; CDR3: CATHRVGFSGNTIYF
length: 16; D: TRBD2; size: -; V: TRBV15; J: TRBJ2-5; DNA: TGTGCCACCAGCAGTGGGATAATAGCGGGCCCCAGGGCCCAGTACTTC; CDR3: CATSSGIIAGPRAQYF
length: 16; D: -; size: -; V: TRBV7-8; J: TRBJ2-5; DNA: TGTGCCAGCAGCTTAGACACAGGGTACCCCCAAGAGACCCAGTACTTC; CDR3: CASSLDTGYPQETQYF
length: 14; D: -; size: once; V: TRBV6-5; J: TRBJ2-5; DNA: TGTGCCCGCAGCCGAGGGGGGGCGGGGGAGACCCAGTACTTC; CDR3: CARSRGGAGETQYF
length: 14; D: -; size: -; V: TRBV6-5; J: TRBJ1-2; DNA: TGTGCCAGCGAAGAGGGACTGGTGGGCTATGGCTACACCTTC; CDR3: CASEEGLVGYGYTF
length: 14; D: -; size: -; V: TRBV30; J: TRBJ1-1; DNA: TGTGCCTGGAGTGTAGTTCAGGAGGGCACTGAAGCTTTCTTT; CDR3: CAWSVVQEGTEAFF
length: 14; D: -; size: -; V: TRBV30; J: TRBJ1-3; DNA: TGTGCCTGGAGTGTGGGCCTCTCTGGAAACACCATATATTTT; CDR3: CAWSVGLSGNTIYF
length: 14; D: TRBD1; size: -; V: TRBV7-3; J: TRBJ2-7; DNA: TGTGCCAGCAGCCTAACAGGGGAAGGCGCCGAGCAGTACTTC; CDR3: CASSLTGEGAEQYF
length: 16; D: TRBD2; size: once; V: TRBV2; J: TRBJ2-1; DNA: TGTGCCAGCAGTTACCTACTAGCGGGAGCAGACGATGAGCAGTTCTTC; CDR3: CASSYLLAGADDEQFF
length: 18; D: -; size: -; V: TRBV7-3; J: TRBJ2-1; DNA: TGTGCCAGCAGCTTAAAGCGCGGAGTTCCGGGAGTAGGGGATGAGCAGTTCTTC; CDR3: CASSLKRGVPGVGDEQFF
length: 14; D: -; size: -; V: TRBV7-2; J: TRBJ1-4; DNA: TGTGCCAGCAGCCTAAGGGGGACGGGCGAAAAACTGTTTTTT; CDR3: CASSLRGTGEKLFF
length: 15; D: -; size: -; V: TRBV19; J: TRBJ2-1; DNA: TGTGCCAGTAGTATAGCCCCTAGTTCCTACAATGAGCAGTTCTTC; CDR3: CASSIAPSSYNEQFF
length: 16; D: -; size: -; V: TRBV6-1; J: TRBJ1-3; DNA: TGTGCCAGCAGTGAGGCGTCTGACAGCCTTGGAAACACCATATATTTT; CDR3: CASSEASDSLGNTIYF
length: 14; D: -; size: -; V: TRBV13; J: TRBJ2-2; DNA: TGTGCCAGCAGCTTCTGGCGGCGGTCCGGGGAGCTGTTTTTT; CDR3: CASSFWRRSGELFF
length: 14; D: -; size: -; V: TRBV9; J: TRBJ1-1; DNA: TGTGCCAGCAGCCGGGATCCCATGAACACTGAAGCTTTCTTT; CDR3: CASSRDPMNTEAFF
length: 13; D: -; size: -; V: TRBV6-5; J: TRBJ1-6; DNA: TGTGCCAGCAGTTCCACATATAATTCACCCCTCCACTTT; CDR3: CASSSTYNSPLHF
length: 14; D: -; size: -; V: TRBV25-1; J: TRBJ1-1; DNA: TGTGCCAGCACCAGGGCTGGCATGAACACTGAAGCTTTCTTT; CDR3: CASTRAGMNTEAFF
length: 15; D: -; size: -; V: TRBV5-1; J: TRBJ2-7; DNA: TGCGCCAGCAGCTTGGCTGGGCCGCCGTCCTACGAGCAGTACTTC; CDR3: CASSLAGPPSYEQYF
length: 14; D: -; size: -; V: TRBV6-6; J: TRBJ2-3; DNA: TGTGCCAGCAGCCAAGGACAGCCCACAGATACGCAGTATTTT; CDR3: CASSQGQPTDTQYF
length: 15; D: -; size: -; V: TRBV2; J: TRBJ1-3; DNA: TGTGCCAGCAGTGCGATCCGTAGCTCTGGAAACACCATATATTTT; CDR3: CASSAIRSSGNTIYF
length: 16; D: -; size: -; V: TRBV15; J: TRBJ2-3; DNA: TGTGCCACCAGCGCAACGCGGGGGCCCAACACAGATACGCAGTATTTT; CDR3: CATSATRGPNTDTQYF
length: 13; D: -; size: many; V: TRBV10-3; J: TRBJ1-1; DNA: TGTGCCGCGAAGACAGGCTTGAACACTGAAGCTTTCTTT; CDR3: CAAKTGLNTEAFF
length: 13; D: TRBD2; size: -; V: TRBV19; J: TRBJ2-5; DNA: TGTGCCAGTAGTTTGCGGGAGGAGGAGACCCAGTACTTC; CDR3: CASSLREEETQYF